Presented here are 27 T cell receptor beta chains from one specimen sequenced in a study of beta chain features in type 1 diabetes. The investigators reverse transcribed all of the isolated RNA, so they sequenced expressed TCRB transcripts. This table comes from immunoSEQ multiplex PCR, and its TCRdb copy is limited to in-frame clones, with some not included. Found here are under 550,000 clones, over 10% of them singletons; the top ten hold 0.045% to 0.05%. The source material was naive CD4+ T cells from blood. The source of these receptors is a woman between 18 and 30 years old in good health.

The chain has TRBV29-1 and TRBJ2-1; perhaps TRBD1 as D (6 bases). V lost 6 bases and J 4 bases, leaving 16 bases between the germline ends. Germline V gene sequence: CDR1 SQVTM, CDR2 ANQGSEA. The CDR3 totals 14 residues. The CDR3 region has the DNA TGCAGCGTACAAAAGGACAGACCTTACAATGAGCAGTTCTTC. Translating gives CSVQKDRPYNEQFF.

The sample holds a few counts of this clone. The chain uses TRBV7-3 and TRBJ2-5; 7 bases line up with TRBD1. From germline, CDR1 is SGHTA and CDR2 FQGTGA. The CDR3 length is 16 residues. V gave up 5 bases and J gave up 4 bases; unmatched junction bases: 13. The CDR3 loop reads CASSPVGGPGGETQYF. CDR3 nucleotide sequence: TGTGCCAGCAGCCCAGTAGGAGGACCAGGGGGAGAGACCCAGTACTTC. The entire variable domain, with the rest obtained from reference TRBV7-3 and TRBJ2-5, is as follows: GAGVSQTPSNKVTEKGKYVELRCDPISGHTALYWYRQSLGQGPEFLIYFQGTGAADDSGLPNDRFFAVRPEGSVSTLKIQRTERGDSAVYLCASSPVGGPGGETQYFGPGTRLLVL.

This clone has a handful of counts. The J gene is TRBJ1-6, the V gene TRBV18, with 9 bases that match TRBD1. Per the germline V gene, CDR1 is KGHSH and CDR2 is LQKENI. The CDR3 contains 16 residues. V lost 4 bases and J lost 4; bases outside the gene matches: 5. CDR3 amino acids: CASSRDRELYNSPLHF. CDR3 in DNA: TGTGCCAGCTCACGGGACAGGGAATTGTATAATTCACCCCTCCACTTT.

The V gene is TRBV5-6, the J gene TRBJ1-5; a weak D match, TRBD1 (5 bases). V shed 3 bases and J shed 3 bases, with 10 bases lying between them. The CDR3 length is 14 residues. Germline-derived CDR1 and CDR2 are SGHDT and YYEEEE. The CDR3 DNA sequence: TGTGCCAGCAGCTGGAGAGGGACCAATCAGCCCCAGCATTTT. It encodes CASSWRGTNQPQHF.

The chain uses TRBV5-1 and TRBJ1-1, with D perhaps matching TRBD1 (5 bases). The CDR3 has 15 residues. V was pared by 5 bases and J by 1 base, with 15 bases between. Germline V gives CDR1 SGHRS, CDR2 YFSETQ. The CDR3: CASRIEGTPNTEAFF. The CDR3 nucleotides are TGCGCCAGCAGGATCGAGGGGACCCCGAACACTGAAGCTTTCTTT.

The J gene is TRBJ2-3, the V gene TRBV7-8; no clear D. Germline V gene sequence: CDR1 SGHVS, CDR2 FQNEAQ. V was pared by 8 bases and J by 2 bases, with 17 bases between. CDR3 size: 15 residues. The CDR3 reads CASHPQRLNTDTQYF. CDR3 DNA sequence: TGTGCCAGCCACCCACAGCGCCTGAACACAGATACGCAGTATTTT.

The genes are TRBV4-1 and TRBJ1-1; possibly TRBD1 for D (6 bases). This CDR3 is 14 amino acids long. Germline loops: CDR1 MGHRA, CDR2 YSYEKL. Trimming took 2 bases from V and 1 from J, leaving 8 bases between them. CDR3: CASSQPRGNTEAFF. CDR3 DNA: TGCGCCAGCAGCCAACCCAGGGGGAACACTGAAGCTTTCTTT.

This clone was found a few times. The chain combines TRBV4-2 with TRBJ1-5; D might be TRBD1 (5 bases). Germline V gene lookup returns CDR1 LGHNA and CDR2 YNFKEQ. V lost 0 bases to trimming and J lost 5 bases, with 20 bases between them. This CDR3 is 18 amino acids long. The CDR3 DNA follows: TGTGCCAGCAGCCAAGACACATTCCGGGGGGTTACGGATCAGCCCCAGCATTTT. It codes for CASSQDTFRGVTDQPQHF.

In its sample, this clone was seen a few times. The chain uses TRBV7-8 and TRBJ2-7; possibly TRBD1 for D (5 bases). Germline CDR1 and CDR2: SGHVS and FQNEAQ. Trimming cost V 1 base and J 2 bases, with 12 bases left between them. The CDR3 length is 15 residues. Written as DNA, the CDR3 is TGTGCCAGCAGCTTAGTTGGGGCGGACGCCTACGAGCAGTACGTC. This translates into CASSLVGADAYEQYV.

The sample holds a few counts of this clone. The rearrangement uses TRBV9 and TRBJ1-1; no clear D gene. The CDR3 has 14 amino acids. The germline gives CDR1 SGDLS, CDR2 YYNGEE. Trimming removed 6 bases from V and 0 bases from J, with 12 bases in between. The CDR3 spells CASTASGMNTEAFF. As DNA, the CDR3 is TGTGCCAGCACCGCGTCCGGGATGAACACTGAAGCTTTCTTT. Variable domain in full (rest from reference TRBV9 and TRBJ1-1): DSGVTQTPKHLITATGQRVTLRCSPRSGDLSVYWYQQSLDQGLQFLIQYYNGEERAKGNILERFSAQQFPDLHSELNLSSLELGDSALYFCASTASGMNTEAFFGQGTRLTVV.

The chain joins TRBV19 to TRBJ1-5; 8 bases map to TRBD1. J lost 4 bases, V lost 10 bases, and 9 bases had no gene match. Germline values: CDR1 LNHDA, CDR2 SQIVND (reference sequence). The CDR3 is 14 residues long. CDR3 sequence (DNA): TGTGCCACCACGACAGGGGAGGCTAATCAGCCCCAGCATTTT. It specifies CATTTGEANQPQHF.

The genes are TRBV6-6 and TRBJ2-7; D uncertain. Germline-derived CDR1 and CDR2 are MNHNY and SVGAGI (reference sequence). The CDR3 covers 12 residues. The germline V and J ends were trimmed by 7 bases and 2 bases, with 9 bases remaining between them. The CDR3 spells CASTLRPYEQYF. In nucleotides, the CDR3 is TGTGCCAGCACCCTTCGACCCTACGAGCAGTACTTC.

The chain is built from TRBV7-9 and TRBJ1-1; 7 bases line up with TRBD1. The V gene's germline CDR1 is SEHNR and CDR2 FQNEAQ (reference sequence). V lost 6 bases and J lost 4; bases outside the gene matches: 5. The CDR3 sequence is 13 residues long. CDR3 nucleotides: TGTGCCAGCAGTATTCAGGGGGGCACTGAAGCTTTCTTT. This sequence encodes CASSIQGGTEAFF.

The chain is built from TRBV10-3 and TRBJ2-3, with a tentative D call TRBD1 (5 bases). The CDR3 has 15 residues. V lost 7 bases and J 0 bases, leaving 14 bases between the germline ends. Germline V CDR1 and CDR2: ENHRY, SYGVKD. The DNA of the CDR3 is TGTGCCATCACCCCAGGGTTCTCTAGCACAGATACGCAGTATTTT. Translated: CAITPGFSSTDTQYF.

The chain is built from TRBV7-9 and TRBJ2-2; 7 positions agree with TRBD1. CDR1 SEHNR and CDR2 FQNEAQ come from the germline V gene (reference sequence). The CDR3 sequence is 16 residues long. The J segment lost 3 bases and the V segment lost 2 bases, leaving 6 bases of the junction unmatched. The CDR3 is CASSLTDRVDTGELFF. DNA for the CDR3: TGTGCCAGCAGCTTAACCGACAGGGTGGACACCGGGGAGCTGTTTTTT. Supplemented by reference TRBV7-9 and TRBJ2-2, the full variable domain reads DTGVSQNPRHKITKRGQNVTFRCDPISEHNRLYWYRQTLGQGPEFLTYFQNEAQLEKSRLLSDRFSAERPKGSFSTLEIQRTEQGDSAMYLCASSLTDRVDTGELFFGEGSRLTVL.

The chain recombines TRBV2 with TRBJ1-5; D might be TRBD1 (5 bases). The CDR3 extends over 13 amino acids. V was shortened by 2 bases and J by 5 bases, with 7 bases between the two germline ends. Germline loops: CDR1 SNHLY, CDR2 FYNNEI. The CDR3 DNA reads TGTGCCAGCAGTGAACAGGGTGATCAGCCCCAGCATTTT. It codes for CASSEQGDQPQHF.

The chain links TRBV5-1 to TRBJ2-7; TRBD2 matches at 8 bases. The CDR3 length is 15 residues. Germline lookup yields CDR1 SGHRS and CDR2 YFSETQ. J lost 4 bases, V lost 7 bases, and 13 bases had no gene match. The CDR3 DNA is TGCGCCAGCGGGACCGGGACTAGTGTTTTTTACGAGCAGTACTTC. Translated, it gives CASGTGTSVFYEQYF. The full variable domain, its missing parts supplied by reference TRBV5-1 and TRBJ2-7, is KAGVTQTPRYLIKTRGQQVTLSCSPISGHRSVSWYQQTPGQGLQFLFEYFSETQRNKGNFPGRFSGRQFSNSRSEMNVSTLELGDSALYLCASGTGTSVFYEQYFGPGTRLTVT.

This clone turned up a few times. This rearrangement joins TRBV27 to TRBJ2-7, with TRBD2 matching 7 bases. Looked up from germline, CDR1 is MNHEY and CDR2 is SMNVEV (reference sequence). V gave up 5 bases and J gave up 1 base; unmatched junction bases: 5. CDR3 size: 14 residues. CDR3 in amino acids: CASSLRAGSYEQYF. CDR3 nucleotide sequence: TGTGCCAGCAGTCTACGAGCGGGGTCCTACGAGCAGTACTTC.

The chain is built from TRBV20-1 and TRBJ1-1; D call uncertain. Looked up from germline, CDR1 is DFQATT and CDR2 is SNEGSKA (reference sequence). This CDR3 has 9 amino acids. CDR3 in amino acids: CSAWPEAFF. CDR3 bases: TGCAGCGCATGGCCTGAAGCTTTCTTT.

The V gene is TRBV7-9, the J gene TRBJ2-3, with D tentatively TRBD1 (5 bases). V lost 7 bases, J lost 0 bases, and 14 bases lay in between. The CDR3 covers 15 residues. The V gene's germline CDR1 is SEHNR and CDR2 FQNEAQ (reference sequence). Written as DNA, the CDR3 is TGTGCCAGCACCCTGGGTCGGACAAGCACAGATACGCAGTATTTT. Its translation is CASTLGRTSTDTQYF.

Note on this clone: A much larger clone differs by one base, so this may be a read error. The chain uses TRBV5-1 and TRBJ2-5; no firm D call. The V gene lost 0 bases and the J gene lost 6 bases, with 3 bases spanning the gap. Per germline, CDR1 SGHRS and CDR2 YFSETQ. This CDR3 is built from 11 residues. The CDR3 reads CASSLEKTQYF. The CDR3 DNA follows: TGCGCCAGCAGCTTGGAGAAGACCCAGTACTTC.

The chain employs TRBV19 and TRBJ2-7; 7 positions match TRBD2. V shed 6 bases and J 3 bases; nucleotides not matched to a gene: 11. This CDR3 is built from 15 residues. Germline assignment: CDR1 LNHDA and CDR2 SQIVND (reference sequence). CDR3 loop: CASSETGGANYEQYF. In nucleotides, the CDR3 is TGTGCCAGTAGCGAAACGGGAGGAGCTAACTACGAGCAGTACTTC.

The V and J genes are TRBV29-1 and TRBJ2-1, with D possibly being TRBD1 (6 bases). Per the germline V gene, CDR1 is SQVTM and CDR2 is ANQGSEA. V was cut by 6 bases and J by 4 bases, with 16 bases left in between. The CDR3 sequence is 14 residues long. This chain's CDR3 is CSVEGVGGYNEQFF. For the CDR3, the DNA is TGCAGCGTCGAGGGGGTCGGTGGGTACAATGAGCAGTTCTTC.

This clone has only a few counts. The V gene is TRBV11-2, the J gene TRBJ2-5; the D gene is possibly TRBD1 (6 bases). This CDR3 is built from 13 residues. V gave up 5 bases and J gave up 1 base, with 8 bases separating them. The V gene's germline CDR1 is SGHAT and CDR2 FQNNGV. CDR3 DNA: TGTGCCAGCAGCACAGGGTTCCAAGAGACCCAGTACTTC. Residues: CASSTGFQETQYF.

This clone was seen a few times. This rearrangement joins TRBV4-2 to TRBJ2-5; 7 nucleotides align to TRBD1. The junction had 7 bases not matched to a gene; V was cut back by 1 base and J by 5 bases. The length of the CDR3 is 15 residues. Germline loops: CDR1 LGHNA, CDR2 YNFKEQ. The CDR3 loop is CASSQADRDGETQYF. Written as DNA, the CDR3 is TGTGCCAGCAGCCAAGCCGACAGGGATGGGGAGACCCAGTACTTC.

In this sample, this clone turned up a few times. The chain employs TRBV11-2 and TRBJ2-1; no clear D gene. The V and J ends lost 1 base and 5 bases respectively, with 18 bases between them. From germline, CDR1 is SGHAT and CDR2 FQNNGV. CDR3 length: 17 amino acids. The CDR3 sequence: CASSLGYLGAPHNEQFF. The DNA of the CDR3 is TGTGCCAGCAGCTTAGGTTATTTGGGCGCCCCCCACAATGAGCAGTTCTTC.

This clone was seen more than once but under ten times. The J gene is TRBJ1-2, the V gene TRBV9, with unresolved D. CDR1 SGDLS and CDR2 YYNGEE come from the germline V gene. The CDR3 sequence is 14 residues long. V lost 2 bases to trimming and J lost 2 bases, with 10 bases between them. The CDR3 DNA reads TGTGCCAGCAGCGTTGCCGACGGGAACTATGGCTACACCTTC. Its translation: CASSVADGNYGYTF.